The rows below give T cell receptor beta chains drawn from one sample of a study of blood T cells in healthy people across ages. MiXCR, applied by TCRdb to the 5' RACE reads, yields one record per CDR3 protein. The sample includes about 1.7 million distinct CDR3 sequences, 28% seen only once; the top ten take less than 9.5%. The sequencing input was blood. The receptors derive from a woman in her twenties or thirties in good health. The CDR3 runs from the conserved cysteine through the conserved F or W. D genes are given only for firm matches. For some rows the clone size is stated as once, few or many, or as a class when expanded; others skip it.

TGCGCCAGCAGCCAAGATTTGGCATCTTCCTACGAGCAGTACTTC,CASSQDLASSYEQYF,TRBJ2-7,few,-,TRBV4-3
TGCAGTGCTCCCGGACAGAGCAATGGCTACACCTTC,CSAPGQSNGYTF,TRBJ1-2,-,-,TRBV20-1
TGCGCCAGCAGCCAAGATGTAATAGGGAATCAGCCCCAGCATTTT,CASSQDVIGNQPQHF,TRBJ1-5,few,-,TRBV4-1
TGTGCCAGCAGTTTTGCGGGGGCCCGCAATCAGCCCCAGCATTTT,CASSFAGARNQPQHF,TRBJ1-5,-,-,TRBV12-3/TRBV12-4
TGCAGTGCGGCGGCGGACACGATCAATGAGCAGTTCTTC,CSAAADTINEQFF,TRBJ2-1,-,-,TRBV20-1
TGCGCCAGCAGGGGGGGGGCCGGCAGGGAGGCCACAGATACGCAGTATTTT,CASRGGAGREATDTQYF,TRBJ2-3,-,-,TRBV5-1
TGTGCCAGCAGTCGGGGGGGGCAGCCCCAGCATTTT,CASSRGGQPQHF,TRBJ1-5,many,-,TRBV12-3/TRBV12-4
TGTGCCAGCAGTCCATACGGACAGGTCTATGGCTACACCTTC,CASSPYGQVYGYTF,TRBJ1-2,many,TRBD1,TRBV6-1
TGTGCCAGCAGCTTGGGCCTAGCGGGGATGAATGAGCAGTTCTTC,CASSLGLAGMNEQFF,TRBJ2-1,many,TRBD2,TRBV11-2
TGCAGTGCTAGAGATGCTGACAGAGGCACAGATACGCAGTATTTT,CSARDADRGTDTQYF,TRBJ2-3,-,-,TRBV20-1
TGCGCCAGCAGCCCACAAAATTCACCCCTCCACTTT,CASSPQNSPLHF,TRBJ1-6,-,-,TRBV4-1
TGCAGTGCTAGAGTAACAGACAGGGGCTATGGCTACACCTTC,CSARVTDRGYGYTF,TRBJ1-2,many,TRBD1,TRBV20-1
TGCGGTGCCCTTGGGGACAATGGTCTATACTCTAGCAATCAGCCCCAGCATTTT,CGALGDNGLYSSNQPQHF,TRBJ1-5,few,-,TRBV20-1
TGTGCCAGCAGCCAAGTTCACGGGGGTAAGTACGAGCAGTACTTC,CASSQVHGGKYEQYF,TRBJ2-7,-,-,TRBV3-1
TGCGCCAGCAGCCAGCCTAGCGGGGGACCCTGGGGCAATGAGCAGTTCTTC,CASSQPSGGPWGNEQFF,TRBJ2-1,many,TRBD2,TRBV4-1
TGTACCAGCAGTTTGGCCCTTTTCGACAGGGACAGATCCTCCTACGAGCAGTACTTC,CTSSLALFDRDRSSYEQYF,TRBJ2-7,-,TRBD1,TRBV28
TGTGCCAGCGGAACCTGGGTCGACTCCGGGGAGCTGTTTTTT,CASGTWVDSGELFF,TRBJ2-2,few,-,TRBV11-2
TGTGCCAGCAGTGAAGATTTCGGGGATTCGCGGAGGTACTTC,CASSEDFGDSRRYF,TRBJ2-7,-,-,TRBV6-1
TGTGCCAGCAGCGACCGCGTTCCAGGCTCTGACAATGAGCAGTTCTTC,CASSDRVPGSDNEQFF,TRBJ2-1,many,-,TRBV7-2
TGCGCCAGCAGCCAAGGACGGCAGGGGTTGGATGAGCAGTTCTTC,CASSQGRQGLDEQFF,TRBJ2-1,-,-,TRBV4-1
TGCGCCAGCAGCCGGACGTATTCTTCAGGCCCTTCTAACTATGGCCACACCTTC,CASSRTYSSGPSNYGHTF,TRBJ1-2,-,-,TRBV5-1
TGTGCCAGCACACCCTGGACTGCGAACACCGGGGAGCTGTTTTTT,CASTPWTANTGELFF,TRBJ2-2,few,-,TRBV7-2
TGCAGCGTTGCCAGGAACACCTACGAGCAGTACTTC,CSVARNTYEQYF,TRBJ2-7,many,-,TRBV29-1
TGTGCCAGCAGCCAACAGAGCGGGATTATTGGAGATACGCAGTATTTT,CASSQQSGIIGDTQYF,TRBJ2-3,-,TRBD2,TRBV4-2
TGCAGTGCCGGCCCCACAGATAGCAATCAGCCCCAGCATTTT,CSAGPTDSNQPQHF,TRBJ1-5,-,-,TRBV20-1
TGTGCCAGCAGCCCCACACCACATCAGCCCCAGCATTTT,CASSPTPHQPQHF,TRBJ1-5,many,-,TRBV27
TGTGCCAGCAGCTTAGGGTCAGGGCGGGATCAGCCCCAGCATTTT,CASSLGSGRDQPQHF,TRBJ1-5,-,-,TRBV7-2
TGTGCCAGCAGCTTAGATCCGTCCAGGGACTTGCATGGCTACACCTTC,CASSLDPSRDLHGYTF,TRBJ1-2,many,-,TRBV7-2
TGCAGTGCTAGAGTCCCGGGATTGGATCAGCCCCAGCATTTT,CSARVPGLDQPQHF,TRBJ1-5,-,-,TRBV20-1
TGTGCCAGCAGTTTAGGACTAGAGGGGACCCAGTACTTC,CASSLGLEGTQYF,TRBJ2-5,many,-,TRBV12-3/TRBV12-4
TGCGCCAGCAGCTTGGGGGCAGGCTTTTCGTCAATGTTCTTC,CASSLGAGFSSMFF,TRBJ2-1,-,-,TRBV5-1
TGTGCCAGCAGCTTAGGGTTCCAAGAGACCCAGTACTTC,CASSLGFQETQYF,TRBJ2-5,many,-,TRBV12-3/TRBV12-4
TGTGCCATCAGGCCAGGGGGTAACTACGAGCAGTACTTC,CAIRPGGNYEQYF,TRBJ2-7,-,TRBD1,TRBV10-3
TGTGCCAGCAGCAGGACCGGGACTAGGCCCTCAGATACGCAGTATTTT,CASSRTGTRPSDTQYF,TRBJ2-3,few,-,TRBV21-1
TGTGCCAGCAGCCGTACCCACGCGGAGACCCAGTACTTC,CASSRTHAETQYF,TRBJ2-5,-,-,TRBV27
TGTGCCAGCCGGGAAGACTCCCGGGTATTCAATGAGCAGTTCTTC,CASREDSRVFNEQFF,TRBJ2-1,-,-,TRBV25-1
TGTGCCAGCAGCCCTCAGACAGGTGGGGCTGAAGCTTTCTTT,CASSPQTGGAEAFF,TRBJ1-1,few,-,TRBV3-1
TGTGCCAGCAGTTTAGGGCGGGAGGGCTCCTACGAGCAGTACTTC,CASSLGREGSYEQYF,TRBJ2-7,many,TRBD2,TRBV12-3/TRBV12-4
TGTGCCAGCAGCCAACTAGCGAACAGCTACGAGCAGTACTTC,CASSQLANSYEQYF,TRBJ2-7,-,TRBD2,TRBV13
TGTGCCAGCAGCCAGGAGACAGTTTCCTACGAGCAGTACTTC,CASSQETVSYEQYF,TRBJ2-7,-,-,TRBV3-1
TGCAGCGGTGCCCCCGGACAGGGGGTCGAGCAGTACTTC,CSGAPGQGVEQYF,TRBJ2-7,many,TRBD1,TRBV29-1
TGTGCCAGCAGTTTAGACCCGGTTCCATCCAATGAGCAGTTCTTC,CASSLDPVPSNEQFF,TRBJ2-1,-,-,TRBV12-3/TRBV12-4
TGTGCCAGCAGCTTGGCGGCGGAGCACAACACTGAAGCTTTCTTT,CASSLAAEHNTEAFF,TRBJ1-1,few,-,TRBV5-5
TGTGCCATCGGGGGTGGCGGGAGGGCAGGAGAGACCCAGTACTTC,CAIGGGGRAGETQYF,TRBJ2-5,-,TRBD2,TRBV10-3
TGTGCCAGCAGTCCGGGGCCCGAGAGCGAGCAGTACTTC,CASSPGPESEQYF,TRBJ2-7,few,-,TRBV5-5
TGTGTCAGCAGTTTACGACAGGGGTTCGGCGAGCAGTACTTC,CVSSLRQGFGEQYF,TRBJ2-7,-,TRBD1,TRBV27
TGTGCCAGCAGCCAAAGCGGGGCGTCAGTTAGGGACGAGCAGTACTTC,CASSQSGASVRDEQYF,TRBJ2-7,many,TRBD2,TRBV12-3/TRBV12-4
TGTGCCAGCAGCAATGGGGACAGGGCGCAAGAGACCCAGTACTTC,CASSNGDRAQETQYF,TRBJ2-5,few,TRBD1,TRBV11-2
TGTGCCAGCAGCCCGCGGGACAGGGGGGAGCACGAGCAGTACTTC,CASSPRDRGEHEQYF,TRBJ2-7,few,TRBD1,TRBV3-1
TGCAGTGCTAGTACCGGGGGCCACGAGCAGTACTTC,CSASTGGHEQYF,TRBJ2-7,-,-,TRBV20-1
TGCGCCAGCAGTATAGACCGTTCATGGGCCGCAAACATTCAGTACTTC,CASSIDRSWAANIQYF,TRBJ2-4,many,-,TRBV10-2
TGCAGTGCTAGGGAACCGGGACTAGCTAGCAGGCAGTTCTTC,CSAREPGLASRQFF,TRBJ2-1,-,TRBD2,TRBV20-1
TGTGCCAGCAGCGTAGGGGAGGGCAATCAGCCCCAGCATTTT,CASSVGEGNQPQHF,TRBJ1-5,many,-,TRBV9
TGCGGGGGGGCGCCTAGCACAGATACGCAGTATTTT,CGGAPSTDTQYF,TRBJ2-3,few,-,TRBV20-1
TGTGCCAGCAGCGGACCGCGGGGGGGCCTCAATGAGCAGTTCTTC,CASSGPRGGLNEQFF,TRBJ2-1,-,TRBD2,TRBV9
TGCAGTGTCCCGGGTCTCCGGAGTGTAGATACGCAGTATTTT,CSVPGLRSVDTQYF,TRBJ2-3,few,-,TRBV20-1
TGTGCCAGCAGCTTTAAGCCCGGACAGAGTGAAAAACTGTTTTTT,CASSFKPGQSEKLFF,TRBJ1-4,-,-,TRBV7-9
TGTGCCAGCAGCTCAATACAGGCAAACGAGCAGTACTTC,CASSSIQANEQYF,TRBJ2-7,few,-,TRBV7-9
TGTGCCAGCAGCTTAGCAGGCCCGGGCCCCTATGGCTACACCTTC,CASSLAGPGPYGYTF,TRBJ1-2,few,-,TRBV7-9